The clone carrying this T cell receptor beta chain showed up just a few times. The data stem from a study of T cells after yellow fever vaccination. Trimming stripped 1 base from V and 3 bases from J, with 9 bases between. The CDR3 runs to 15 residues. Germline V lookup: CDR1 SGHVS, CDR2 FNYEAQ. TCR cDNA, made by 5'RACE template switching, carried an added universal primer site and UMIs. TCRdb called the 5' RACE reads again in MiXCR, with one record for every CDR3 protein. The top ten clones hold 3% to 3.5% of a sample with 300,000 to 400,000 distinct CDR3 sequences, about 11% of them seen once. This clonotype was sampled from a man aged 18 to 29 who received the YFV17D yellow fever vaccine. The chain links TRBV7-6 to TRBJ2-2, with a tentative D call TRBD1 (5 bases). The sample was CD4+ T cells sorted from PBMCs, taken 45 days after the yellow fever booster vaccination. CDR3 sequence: CASSLEDSYTGELFF. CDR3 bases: TGTGCCAGCAGCTTAGAAGACAGTTACACCGGGGAGCTGTTTTTT. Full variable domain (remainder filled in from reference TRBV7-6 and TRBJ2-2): GAGVSQSPRYKVTKRGQDVALRCDPISGHVSLYWYRQALGQGPEFLTYFNYEAQQDKSGLPNDRFSAERPEGSISTLTIQRTEQRDSAMYRCASSLEDSYTGELFFGEGSRLTVL.